Listed here is a single TCR beta chain. Its target is not known. The sample belongs to a study of OX40 agonist ivuxolimab in advanced cancers. Across the whole study: A diagnosis of hepatocellular carcinoma, melanoma, renal cell or head and neck cancer was present in dose-escalation patients. Among those enrolled, mean age was about 63 years (range roughly 20 to 85) and 75% to 90% were male. The study, taken as a whole, reports: Circulating CD4+ and CD8+ T cells showed clonal expansion by week 6 at 0.1 to 3.0 mg/kg.

Here immunoSEQ multiplex PCR was the method, and the copy in TCRdb shows in-frame clones only, minus some. The sample lists about 69,000 clones, about 83% occurring once. Looked up from germline, CDR1 is SGDLS and CDR2 is YYNGEE. Trimming shortened V by 4 bases and J by 0 bases, and 8 bases separated the two germline ends. CDR3 length: 14 amino acids. V is TRBV9 and J is TRBJ2-1, with a weak D call TRBD2 (6 bases). The TCR sequence derives from an adult with an advanced solid tumor such as melanoma, head and neck, liver or kidney cancer. Source: CD4+ or CD8+ T cells sorted from blood, taken in a trial of the OX40 agonist ivuxolimab. The CDR3, as DNA: TGTGCCAGCAGCCGGGGGAGCTCCTACAATGAGCAGTTCTTC. Its protein product is CASSRGSSYNEQFF.